One sample yielded the 16 T cell receptor beta chains listed below, sequenced in a study of identical twins. TCRdb redid the calling of the 5' RACE reads with MiXCR, one entry per CDR3 protein. The sample yields approximately 350,000 distinct CDR3 sequences, 12% seen once. The sample also formed part of further work on yellow fever vaccine responses in identical twins.

Sample: CD8+ T cells sorted from blood. Receptors originate from a woman aged 18-35 years in good health.

In this sample, this clonotype turned up many times. The rearrangement links TRBV4-1 to TRBJ1-5; 7 bases map to TRBD1. The CDR3 spans 15 residues. The germline V gene encodes CDR1 MGHRA and CDR2 YSYEKL. J lost 5 bases, V lost 0 bases, and 4 bases had no gene match. Here the CDR3 DNA reads TGCGCCAGCAGCCAAGATGACAGGGCAGATCAGCCCCAGCATTTT. It encodes CASSQDDRADQPQHF.

This clonotype has just a few counts. This chain uses TRBV27 with TRBJ2-7; 9 bases agree with TRBD1. With 5 bases clipped from V and 6 bases from J, the junction kept 11 bases outside the gene matches. CDR1 and CDR2 (germline): MNHEY, SMNVEV (reference sequence). This CDR3 contains 15 residues. The DNA for the CDR3 is TGTGCCAGCAGTCCTGTAATGGGACAGGGTCCCGAGCAGTACTTC. It is translated as CASSPVMGQGPEQYF.

This clonotype occurred a few times. The V and J genes are TRBV2 and TRBJ2-5, with D tentatively TRBD1 (6 bases). CDR1 SNHLY and CDR2 FYNNEI come from the germline V gene. The V gene lost 1 base and the J gene lost 5 bases, with 14 bases spanning the gap. CDR3 length: 15 residues. As DNA, the CDR3 is TGTGCCAGCAGTGAAGGGACAGCCCGTGAGGAGACCCAGTACTTC. It translates to CASSEGTAREETQYF. Complete variable domain (other parts from reference TRBV2 and TRBJ2-5): EPEVTQTPSHQVTQMGQEVILRCVPISNHLYFYWYRQILGQKVEFLVSFYNNEISEKSEIFDDQFSVERPDGSNFTLKIRSTKLEDSAMYFCASSEGTAREETQYFGPGTRLLVL.

This sequence joins TRBV19 and TRBJ2-1, with 14 bases aligning to TRBD2. There are 15 residues in the CDR3. V lost 9 bases, J lost 5 bases, and 6 bases stayed unmatched. CDR1 is LNHDA and CDR2 is SQIVND in the germline V gene (reference sequence). CDR3: CASRTSGGHHNEQFF. CDR3 DNA sequence: TGTGCCAGCCGGACTAGCGGGGGGCATCACAATGAGCAGTTCTTC.

This clonotype came up a few times. This rearrangement joins TRBV18 to TRBJ1-4; TRBD1 aligns across 9 bases. This CDR3 has 15 amino acids. CDR1 KGHSH and CDR2 LQKENI come from the germline V gene. After removal of 5 bases from V and 8 bases from J, the junction contained 9 bases not matched to a gene. Here the CDR3 DNA reads TGTGCCAGCTCAGCGACAGGGGGATTTGGAGAAAAACTGTTTTTT. Residues: CASSATGGFGEKLFF.

This clonotype showed up many times. J is TRBJ2-4 and V is TRBV9; 16 bases are shared with TRBD2. This CDR3 spans 19 amino acids. The trim removed 10 bases at V and 0 bases at J, leaving 13 bases unmatched. The germline CDR1 and CDR2 sequences are SGDLS and YYNGEE. CDR3 nucleotides: TGTGCCCCTAAGCGACCGGGACTAGCGGGGGGGCCAGCCAAAAACATTCAGTACTTC. Amino acid sequence: CAPKRPGLAGGPAKNIQYF.

This clonotype showed up just a few times. CDR3 coding DNA: TGTGCCAGCAGTTTAGTGGGGGACAGCTACAATGAGCAGTTCTTC. It encodes CASSLVGDSYNEQFF. The chain employs TRBV27 and TRBJ2-1, with TRBD1 identical over 7 bases. The CDR3 consists of 15 residues. CDR1 and CDR2 (germline): MNHEY, SMNVEV (reference sequence). J gave up 3 bases and V 2 bases, and 4 bases lay outside the gene matches.

The V call is TRBV7-9, the J call TRBJ1-1, with unresolved D. Trimming stripped 1 base from V and 6 bases from J, with 9 bases between. Germline V gene lookup returns CDR1 SEHNR and CDR2 FQNEAQ (reference sequence). The CDR3 extends over 13 amino acids. The CDR3 is CASSLVMGAEAFF. The CDR3 bases are TGTGCCAGCAGCTTAGTTATGGGAGCTGAAGCTTTCTTT.

The V call is TRBV2, the J call TRBJ1-3; TRBD1 is a possible D gene (5 bases). The CDR3 is 13 residues long. The germline V and J ends were trimmed by 9 bases and 4 bases, with 13 bases remaining between them. CDR1 and CDR2 from the germline V gene are SNHLY and FYNNEI. The CDR3 loop reads CARQDGSGNTIYF. The CDR3 bases are TGTGCCAGACAGGATGGATCCGGAAACACCATATATTTT.

This clonotype was seen many times. CDR3: CASSLYRDQPQHF. CDR3 sequence (DNA): TGTGCCAGCAGTTTATACAGAGATCAGCCCCAGCATTTT. The chain carries TRBV27 and TRBJ1-5; D ambiguous. V was trimmed by 1 base and J by 5 bases, leaving 6 bases between them. CDR3 size: 13 residues. The germline V gene encodes CDR1 MNHEY and CDR2 SMNVEV (reference sequence).

This clonotype was counted at least ten times. J is TRBJ2-3 and V is TRBV4-2; D not certain. The V end was cut by 0 bases, the J end by 4 bases, with 8 bases between. This CDR3 is built from 14 residues. Germline CDR1 and CDR2: LGHNA and YNFKEQ. The CDR3, as DNA: TGTGCCAGCAGCCAAGAACTCGAGGCAGATACGCAGTATTTT. Translated, it gives CASSQELEADTQYF.

The genes are TRBV6-4 and TRBJ2-3; D ambiguous. The CDR3 totals 15 residues. The germline CDR1 and CDR2 sequences are MRHNA and SNTAGT. V was pared by 3 bases and J by 0 bases, with 10 bases between. CDR3 DNA sequence: TGTGCCAGCAGTGAGGCACCCCACAGCACAGATACGCAGTATTTT. The encoded protein is CASSEAPHSTDTQYF.

The chain couples TRBV9 to TRBJ2-2, with TRBD1 matching over 7 bases. With 4 bases clipped from V and 7 bases from J, the junction kept 4 bases outside the gene matches. CDR1 SGDLS and CDR2 YYNGEE come from the germline V gene. CDR3 size: 13 residues. This CDR3 reads CASSLRQGGELFF. Written as DNA, the CDR3 is TGTGCCAGCAGCCTCCGACAGGGCGGGGAGCTGTTTTTT.

This clonotype showed up just a few times. V usage is TRBV9 and J usage is TRBJ1-1; TRBD1 matches 10 bases. CDR3 length: 14 residues. In germline, CDR1 is SGDLS, CDR2 YYNGEE. With V trimmed by 3 bases and J by 5 bases, 4 bases remained unmatched. The DNA of the CDR3 is TGTGCCAGCAGCGCCGGGACAGGGGATACTGAAGCTTTCTTT. As protein: CASSAGTGDTEAFF.

In its sample, this clonotype was seen a few times. The chain joins TRBV7-6 to TRBJ2-5, with TRBD2 matching 11 bases. CDR3 size: 16 residues. V dropped 5 bases and J dropped 4; count of bases not matched to a gene: 9. Germline V gene data show CDR1 as SGHVS and CDR2 as FNYEAQ. The CDR3 sequence is CASSPGLAVDRETQYF. The CDR3 DNA follows: TGTGCCAGCAGCCCGGGACTAGCGGTGGATCGAGAGACCCAGTACTTC.

This clonotype has only a few counts. The chain has TRBV20-1 and TRBJ2-1; unclear D gene. This CDR3 is built from 16 residues. Deletions cut 6 bases from V and 4 bases from J, with 22 bases between. Germline CDR1 reads DFQATT; CDR2 reads SNEGSKA (reference sequence). This CDR3 is CSARIPSADEYNEQFF. DNA for the CDR3: TGCAGTGCGAGAATCCCCTCAGCAGACGAGTACAATGAGCAGTTCTTC.